Listed below are T cell receptor beta chains from one sample, sequenced in a study of T cell responses to AZD1222 COVID-19 vaccine. The assay was immunoSEQ multiplex PCR, and TCRdb's table has in-frame clones only and misses some. The data hold about 190,000 clones, with roughly 93% observed a single time. Sequencing was performed on peripheral blood, taken on day 0 of AZD1222 vaccination. The receptor source for this set is an adult in good health. Both conserved end residues are part of each CDR3. Fields, in order: V gene, J gene, clone size, D gene, CDR3 protein, CDR3 DNA. The D gene is left open where the match is weak. Rows may omit the clone size; those that give it use once, few, many or a size class.

TRBV6-5,TRBJ1-5,NA,NA,CASSYSSDNWSPQHF,TGTGCCAGCAGTTACTCGAGCGACAACTGGTCGCCCCAGCATTTT
TRBV14,TRBJ1-1,few,TRBD1,CASSHGTGGAFF,TGTGCCAGCAGCCATGGGACAGGGGGAGCTTTCTTT
TRBV18,TRBJ1-1,once,TRBD1,CASSPGTGGTEAFF,TGTGCCAGCTCGCCCGGGACAGGGGGCACTGAAGCTTTCTTT
TRBV19,TRBJ1-1,NA,NA,CASLQNTEAFF,TGTGCCAGCCTGCAGAACACTGAAGCTTTCTTT
TRBV30,TRBJ2-7,NA,NA,CAWSVQGSASEQYF,TGTGCCTGGAGTGTACAGGGTTCCGCCTCTGAGCAGTACTTC
TRBV5-4,TRBJ2-1,once,NA,CASSLERQYNEQFF,TGTGCCAGCAGCTTGGAGCGACAGTACAATGAGCAGTTCTTC
TRBV27,TRBJ2-7,NA,NA,CASRGENPYEQYF,TGTGCCAGCAGAGGGGAGAACCCCTACGAGCAGTACTTC
TRBV2,TRBJ2-1,NA,NA,CASRRVGVGTYNEQFF,TGTGCCAGCAGGCGGGTAGGGGTGGGTACCTACAATGAGCAGTTCTTC
TRBV5-1,TRBJ2-3,NA,TRBD2,CASSQSTLAGLTDTQYF,TGCGCCAGCAGCCAATCCACCCTAGCGGGGCTCACAGATACGCAGTATTTT
TRBV4-1,TRBJ1-4,NA,NA,CASSPPAETNEKLFF,TGCGCCAGCAGCCCCCCCGCGGAGACAAATGAAAAACTGTTTTTT
TRBV28,TRBJ1-5,NA,NA,CASIPGASHQPQHF,TGTGCCAGCATCCCTGGGGCATCTCACCAGCCCCAGCATTTT
TRBV3-1/TRBV3-2,TRBJ2-7,NA,TRBD2,CASSQVIASGRADSYEQYF,TGTGCCAGCAGCCAAGTCATCGCTAGCGGGAGGGCTGACTCCTACGAGCAGTACTTC
TRBV21-1,TRBJ1-1,few,NA,CASSTPRGTVNTEAFF,TGTGCCAGCAGCACGCCCCGAGGGACGGTGAACACTGAAGCTTTCTTT
TRBV13,TRBJ1-1,NA,NA,CASSPLGTANTEAFF,TGTGCCAGCAGCCCCCTGGGGACGGCGAACACTGAAGCTTTCTTT
TRBV4-3,TRBJ2-1,NA,NA,CASSHRDTPYNEQFF,TGCGCCAGCAGCCATCGGGACACCCCATACAATGAGCAGTTCTTC
TRBV7-9,TRBJ1-4,NA,NA,CASSLDRVAEKLFF,TGTGCCAGCAGCTTAGACAGGGTCGCCGAAAAACTGTTTTTT
TRBV7-8,TRBJ2-6,NA,TRBD2,CASSSRGAGANVLTF,TGTGCCAGCAGCAGCCGGGGGGCTGGGGCCAACGTCCTGACTTTC
TRBV28,TRBJ1-4,NA,NA,CASSLLSLRGEKLFF,TGTGCCAGCAGTTTATTGTCACTTCGGGGCGAAAAACTGTTTTTT
TRBV25-1,TRBJ2-7,NA,NA,CASNQGLPTYEQYF,TGTGCCAGCAACCAAGGGCTCCCTACCTACGAGCAGTACTTC
TRBV4-2,TRBJ1-5,NA,NA,CASSPPGAGQPQHF,TGTGCCAGCAGCCCCCCCGGGGCAGGACAGCCCCAGCATTTT
TRBV7-3,TRBJ2-1,NA,TRBD2,CASSSVPGLYNEQFF,TGTGCCAGCAGCTCCGTCCCGGGACTATACAATGAGCAGTTCTTC
TRBV7-9,TRBJ2-2,NA,NA,CASSFLGTTGELFF,TGTGCCAGCAGCTTCCTAGGGACTACCGGGGAGCTGTTTTTT
TRBV9,TRBJ1-6,NA,NA,CASSVGPLSPLHF,TGTGCCAGCAGCGTAGGTCCGCTTTCACCCCTCCACTTT
TRBV7-8,TRBJ2-1,NA,TRBD2,CASSPVRTRVHEQFF,TGTGCCAGCAGCCCGGTCAGGACTAGAGTTCATGAGCAGTTCTTC
TRBV19,TRBJ2-1,NA,TRBD1,CASSIGTGARGEQFF,TGTGCCAGTAGTATAGGGACAGGGGCTAGGGGTGAGCAGTTCTTC
TRBV29-1,TRBJ2-3,NA,NA,CSVVRGAGTDTQYF,TGCAGCGTTGTACGGGGGGCCGGCACAGATACGCAGTATTTT
TRBV7-3,TRBJ2-5,NA,NA,CASSLRKGGQETQYF,TGTGCCAGCAGCTTAAGGAAAGGGGGCCAAGAGACCCAGTACTTC
TRBV28,TRBJ2-7,NA,TRBD2,CASSPPTSGINLYEQYF,TGTGCCAGCAGTCCCCCTACTAGCGGGATTAACTTATACGAGCAGTACTTC
TRBV9,TRBJ2-7,NA,NA,CASSPGSGASYEQYF,TGTGCCAGCAGCCCAGGATCGGGCGCCAGCTACGAGCAGTACTTC
TRBV5-6,TRBJ2-3,few,TRBD1,CASSFPGQGSADTQYF,TGTGCCAGCAGCTTTCCAGGACAGGGGTCCGCAGATACGCAGTATTTT
TRBV28,TRBJ2-7,NA,TRBD1,CASSIDRVHEQYF,TGTGCCAGCAGTATCGACAGGGTCCACGAGCAGTACTTC
TRBV7-9,TRBJ2-7,NA,NA,CASSLEGSVAEQYF,TGTGCCAGCAGCTTAGAGGGTTCAGTGGCCGAGCAGTACTTC
TRBV6-2/TRBV6-3,TRBJ1-5,NA,TRBD1,CASSTGTGSSKNQPQHF,TGTGCCAGCAGTACAGGGACAGGGAGTTCAAAAAATCAGCCCCAGCATTTT
TRBV3-1/TRBV3-2,TRBJ1-5,NA,NA,CASSHSSRRGEHQPQHF,TGTGCCAGCAGCCATTCCTCCCGAAGGGGGGAACATCAGCCCCAGCATTTT
TRBV3-1/TRBV3-2,TRBJ2-5,NA,NA,CASSQARGRQETQYF,TGTGCCAGCAGCCAAGCCAGGGGCCGCCAAGAGACCCAGTACTTC
TRBV5-1,TRBJ2-2,NA,TRBD1,CASSGQGTGELFF,TGCGCCAGCAGCGGACAGGGCACCGGGGAGCTGTTTTTT
TRBV11-1,TRBJ2-1,once,NA,CASSLRMGVEQFF,TGTGCCAGCAGCTTACGTATGGGAGTTGAGCAGTTCTTC
TRBV6-5,TRBJ2-7,NA,TRBD1,CASIITGDFTYEQYF,TGTGCCAGCATTATAACAGGGGATTTCACCTACGAGCAGTACTTC
TRBV21-1,TRBJ2-2,NA,NA,CASSTIYIGLASFAGELFF,TGTGCCAGCAGCACGATATATATAGGACTAGCGTCGTTCGCCGGGGAGCTGTTTTTT
TRBV3-1/TRBV3-2,TRBJ1-2,NA,NA,CASSRSTGPITF,TGTGCCAGCAGCCGCTCCACAGGGCCGATCACCTTC
TRBV6-5,TRBJ2-7,NA,TRBD1,CASSSTGGFYEQYF,TGTGCCAGCAGTTCGACAGGGGGCTTCTACGAGCAGTACTTC
TRBV4-2,TRBJ1-3,few,NA,CASSQTLSSGNTIYF,TGTGCCAGCAGCCAAACCCTATCGTCTGGAAACACCATATATTTT
TRBV20-1,TRBJ1-2,NA,NA,CSASYRELNGYTF,TGCAGTGCTAGTTATAGGGAGCTTAATGGCTACACCTTC
TRBV13,TRBJ2-2,NA,TRBD2,CASSSASGDTGELFF,TGTGCCAGCAGCTCGGCTAGCGGGGACACCGGGGAGCTGTTTTTT
TRBV6-5,TRBJ1-2,NA,NA,CASSLMNGYTF,TGTGCCAGCAGCCTGATGAATGGCTACACCTTC
TRBV6-5,TRBJ2-1,once,NA,CASLSGQGYEQFF,TGTGCCAGCCTTAGCGGTCAGGGCTATGAGCAGTTCTTC
TRBV10-3,TRBJ2-2,NA,TRBD1,CAISEPGGGGGELFF,TGTGCCATCAGTGAGCCAGGGGGCGGTGGCGGGGAGCTGTTTTTT
TRBV7-5,TRBJ2-3,NA,NA,CARSLCGRLNTDTQYF,TGTGCCAGAAGCCTATGCGGTCGGCTTAACACAGATACGCAGTATTTT